The TCR beta chain described here comes from a study of blood T cell repertoires in COVID-19. At the level of the study: COVID-19 samples collected from the United States, Italy and Spain covered acute and convalescent phases.

The repertoire was sequenced with immunoSEQ multiplex PCR; TCRdb's copy has only in-frame clones and lacks some. This sample has about 320,000 clones, with more than 90% found just once. Participant age was about 18 to 89 years, and participants resided in 24 US areas. Each exposed participant met a COVID-19 case in the 2 weeks preceding study entry. Germline V CDR1 and CDR2: KGHSH, LQKENI. This CDR3 spans 16 amino acids. V was pared by 2 bases and J by 9 bases, with 17 bases between. The rearrangement links TRBV18 to TRBJ1-6; the D gene is possibly TRBD1 (5 bases). The clonotype was recovered from a woman in her twenties or thirties who had been exposed to COVID-19. The sample was PBMCs or T cells enriched from blood (not recorded which). The CDR3 region is CASSPTGPKGISPLHF. CDR3 nucleotides: TGTGCCAGCTCACCAACAGGACCTAAGGGGATTTCACCCCTCCACTTT.